The rows below give T cell receptor beta chains drawn from one sample of a study of blood T cell repertoires in COVID-19. Some clones are missing from TCRdb's copy, which holds only in-frame ones; the method was immunoSEQ multiplex PCR. This table holds 120,000 or so clones, around 87% found once. The sample comprised peripheral blood. These receptor sequences come from an older woman with acute or convalescent COVID-19. Both conserved end residues are part of each CDR3. The D gene is left open where the match is weak. Size values are once, few and many counts, or a class for expanded clones, and some rows have none.

abundance,j_gene,v_gene,d_gene,CDR3aa,CDR3nt
.,TRBJ2-7,TRBV14,TRBD1,CASSPGTGTYEQYF,TGTGCCAGCAGCCCCGGGACAGGGACCTACGAGCAGTACTTC
few,TRBJ1-1,TRBV19,.,CASRIQGVNTEAFF,TGTGCCAGTAGAATACAGGGTGTGAACACTGAAGCTTTCTTT
.,TRBJ2-7,TRBV6-5,TRBD1,CASRETGGYEQYF,TGTGCCAGCAGGGAGACAGGGGGCTACGAGCAGTACTTC
.,TRBJ1-1,TRBV28,TRBD1,CATGGGQGGNEAFF,TGTGCCACCGGTGGGGGACAGGGTGGTAATGAAGCTTTCTTT
.,TRBJ1-1,TRBV9,.,CASSVGPLGMNTEAFF,TGTGCCAGCTCCGTGGGGCCGCTGGGCATGAACACTGAAGCTTTCTTT
.,TRBJ1-2,TRBV9,.,CASSVGGHRGGYTF,TGTGCCAGCAGCGTAGGGGGACACCGCGGCGGCTACACCTTC
.,TRBJ2-1,TRBV18,.,CASSPSQGNEQFF,TGTGCCAGCTCACCATCCCAGGGCAATGAGCAGTTCTTC
.,TRBJ2-2,TRBV5-1,TRBD2,CASSLRGDTGELFF,TGCGCCAGCAGCTTGCGGGGGGACACCGGGGAGCTGTTTTTT
.,TRBJ1-2,TRBV6-5,.,CASSYSLRVNNGYTF,TGTGCCAGCAGTTACTCGCTCCGAGTGAATAATGGCTACACCTTC
.,TRBJ2-5,TRBV6-5,TRBD2,CASSYSTSAETQYF,TGTGCCAGCAGTTACTCGACTAGCGCGGAGACCCAGTACTTC
.,TRBJ2-7,TRBV6-5,TRBD1,CASTNGGQGSYEQYF,TGTGCCAGCACCAACGGGGGACAGGGATCCTACGAGCAGTACTTC
.,TRBJ1-2,TRBV6-5,TRBD1,CASSSPRDRGNYGYTF,TGTGCCAGCAGTTCTCCCCGGGACAGGGGAAACTATGGCTACACCTTC
.,TRBJ2-3,TRBV28,TRBD2,CASSPAPSGRGDTQYF,TGTGCCAGCAGTCCTGCGCCTAGCGGGCGGGGGGATACGCAGTATTTT
few,TRBJ1-5,TRBV27,TRBD1,CASSLSGQGRPQHF,TGTGCCAGCAGTCTATCGGGACAGGGCAGGCCCCAGCATTTT
.,TRBJ1-1,TRBV27,.,CASRTGWNTEAFF,TGTGCCAGCAGAACAGGGTGGAACACTGAAGCTTTCTTT
.,TRBJ1-1,TRBV18,.,CASSPETVEAFF,TGTGCCAGCTCACCTGAAACGGTTGAAGCTTTCTTT
.,TRBJ1-1,TRBV5-1,TRBD1,CASSLAVGQMNTEAFF,TGCGCCAGCAGCTTGGCAGTGGGACAGATGAACACTGAAGCTTTCTTT
.,TRBJ1-5,TRBV5-1,.,CASRDGTGNQPQHF,TGCGCCAGCAGGGATGGAACAGGGAATCAGCCCCAGCATTTT
.,TRBJ1-1,TRBV19,TRBD1,CASTQRLYRDRNTEAFF,TGTGCCAGTACGCAACGACTTTACCGGGACAGGAACACTGAAGCTTTCTTT
.,TRBJ1-2,TRBV11-2,TRBD1,CASSLRTGALNYGYTF,TGTGCCAGCAGCTTAAGGACAGGGGCCCTAAATTATGGCTACACCTTC
.,TRBJ1-1,TRBV19,.,CASSIWQGMNTEAFF,TGTGCCAGTAGTATCTGGCAGGGCATGAACACTGAAGCTTTCTTT
once,TRBJ2-1,TRBV7-7,TRBD2,CASSPMLSGGASGNEQFF,TGTGCTAGCAGCCCGATGTTGAGCGGGGGGGCCTCAGGCAATGAGCAGTTCTTC
.,TRBJ2-1,TRBV11-2,TRBD1,CASSYNRGNEQFF,TGTGCCAGCAGCTACAACAGGGGCAATGAGCAGTTCTTC
.,TRBJ2-7,TRBV11-3,TRBD1,CASSLGGDRSYEQYF,TGTGCCAGCAGCTTAGGAGGGGACAGGTCCTACGAGCAGTACTTC
.,TRBJ2-7,TRBV5-5,TRBD1,CASSYPQGAYEQYF,TGTGCCAGCAGTTACCCGCAGGGGGCCTACGAGCAGTACTTC
.,TRBJ1-1,TRBV28,.,CASSFAGNTEAFF,TGTGCCAGCAGTTTTGCGGGGAACACTGAGGCTTTCTTT
.,TRBJ1-5,TRBV2,.,CASSERGWPQHF,TGTGCCAGCAGTGAAAGGGGGTGGCCCCAGCATTTT
once,TRBJ2-4,TRBV4-2,TRBD1,CASSLVRTGDFGNIQYF,TGTGCCAGCAGCCTCGTCCGGACAGGGGACTTTGGAAACATTCAGTACTTC
.,TRBJ2-3,TRBV4-1,.,CASSQEGPQADTQYF,TGCGCCAGCAGCCAAGAGGGCCCCCAGGCAGATACGCAGTATTTT
.,TRBJ2-5,TRBV9,.,CASSTGTIQETQYF,TGTGCCAGCAGCACTGGGACAATCCAAGAGACCCAGTACTTC
.,TRBJ2-3,TRBV4-1,.,CASSRISGGGSDTQYF,TGCGCCAGCAGCCGGATCTCGGGGGGCGGTTCAGATACGCAGTATTTT
.,TRBJ2-6,TRBV5-4,TRBD1,CASSGGQALSGANVLTF,TGTGCCAGCAGCGGGGGACAGGCCCTATCTGGGGCCAACGTCCTGACTTTC
.,TRBJ2-1,TRBV11-2,.,CASSLGGTASYNEQFF,TGTGCCAGCAGCTTAGGTGGGACTGCCTCCTACAATGAGCAGTTCTTC
.,TRBJ2-1,TRBV7-9,.,CASSLGGANNEQFF,TGTGCCAGCAGTCTCGGAGGGGCTAACAATGAGCAGTTCTTC
.,TRBJ1-4,TRBV6-1,.,CASSEEGQGGEKLFF,TGTGCCAGCAGTGAAGAGGGTCAAGGGGGTGAAAAACTGTTTTTT
.,TRBJ2-3,TRBV11-3,TRBD2,CASSLGSSRGGEDTQYF,TGTGCCAGCAGCTTGGGGTCATCTCGCGGGGGGGAAGATACGCAGTATTTT
.,TRBJ2-5,TRBV2,TRBD2,CASGLAEETQYF,TGTGCCAGCGGCCTAGCGGAAGAGACCCAGTACTTC
.,TRBJ1-5,TRBV12-3/TRBV12-4,.,CASSYQGYQPQHF,TGTGCCAGCAGTTACCAGGGTTATCAGCCCCAGCATTTT
.,TRBJ1-6,TRBV11-3,TRBD1,CASSRDRTLHF,TGTGCCAGCAGCCGGGACAGAACTCTTCACTTT
.,TRBJ2-7,TRBV10-1,.,CASSTGQSSYEQYF,TGCGCCAGCAGTACAGGACAGTCCTCCTACGAGCAGTACTTC
.,TRBJ1-2,TRBV28,.,CASRANYGYTF,TGTGCCAGCCGGGCTAACTATGGCTACACCTTC
.,TRBJ1-2,TRBV12-3/TRBV12-4,.,CASSYGGDGYTF,TGTGCCAGCAGTTACGGGGGGGACGGCTACACCTTC
.,TRBJ1-1,TRBV6-5,TRBD1,CASSYSTGMSTEAFF,TGTGCCAGCAGTTACTCGACAGGGATGAGCACTGAAGCTTTCTTT
once,TRBJ2-5,TRBV19,.,CATGTGTQETQYF,TGTGCCACCGGCACCGGGACACAAGAGACCCAGTACTTC